The clone carrying this TCR beta chain ranks as medium-sized. The data originate from a study of graft-versus-host responses after intestinal transplantation. The overall study: Grafts were multivisceral, liver-intestinal, or isolated intestinal. Anti-thymocyte globulin induction was given to all recipients, followed by tacrolimus and steroids for around three years. Study observations and caveats: GvH clonotypes were identified within recipient marrow, with a subset emerging first in ileum or blood.

Using immunoSEQ multiplex PCR, the repertoire was profiled, and TCRdb retains in-frame clones only, with some absent. The sample includes approximately 2,200 clones, just under 30% of them seen just once. The study plated some 200,000 CFSE-labeled responders with some 200,000 irradiated, violet-dye-labeled stimulators. The authors sorted proliferating CFSE-low CD3+CD4+ and CD3+CD8+ responders after the reaction. The receptor comes from a human patient who was an organ donor for intestinal transplantation. Material: alloreactive CD8+ T cells from a mixed lymphocyte reaction culture, obtained before transplantation. Subset denoted: CFSE-low proliferating T cells sorted from approximately 6-day pre-transplant mixed lymphocyte reaction (GvH or HvG direction).

In DNA, the CDR3 is TGCGCCAGCAGCCAAGAAGTTGGGGCAGGTTCCTACGAGCAGTACTTC. It translates to CASSQEVGAGSYEQYF. This sequence joins TRBV4-1 and TRBJ2-7; possible D gene TRBD1, 5 bases. CDR3 length equals 16 residues. V shed 0 bases and J shed 1 base, with 13 bases lying between them. CDR1 MGHRA and CDR2 YSYEKL come from the germline V gene.